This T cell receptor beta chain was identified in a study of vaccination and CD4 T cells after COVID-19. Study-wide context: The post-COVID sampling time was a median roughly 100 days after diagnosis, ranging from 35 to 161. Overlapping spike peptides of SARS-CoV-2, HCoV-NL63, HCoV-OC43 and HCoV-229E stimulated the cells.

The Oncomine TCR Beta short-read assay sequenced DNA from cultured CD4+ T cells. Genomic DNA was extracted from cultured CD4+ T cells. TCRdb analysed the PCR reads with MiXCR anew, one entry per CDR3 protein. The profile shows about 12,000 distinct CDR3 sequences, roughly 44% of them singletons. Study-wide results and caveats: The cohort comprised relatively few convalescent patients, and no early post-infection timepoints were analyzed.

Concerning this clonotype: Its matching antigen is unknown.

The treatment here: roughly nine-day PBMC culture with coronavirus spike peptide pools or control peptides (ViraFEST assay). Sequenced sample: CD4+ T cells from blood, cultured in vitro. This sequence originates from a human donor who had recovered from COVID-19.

In nucleotides, the CDR3 is TGCAGCGCTCTCCTGTCGTTCTCTGAAGCTTTCTTT. Translating it yields CSALLSFSEAFF. The chain links TRBV29-1 to TRBJ1-1; D unresolved. There are 12 residues in the CDR3. V was trimmed by 7 bases and J by 6 bases, leaving 15 bases between them. Germline V gives CDR1 SQVTM, CDR2 ANQGSEA.